The 6 T cell receptor beta chains below all came from one sample that was sequenced in a study of early T cells in non-severe SARS-CoV-2 infection. TCRdb itself ran the 5' RACE reads through MiXCR, one entry per CDR3 protein. The sample lists under 70,000 distinct CDR3 sequences, under 15% occurring once. The specimen was whole blood, collected at baseline. These receptors were taken from an adult who was a healthcare worker with PCR-confirmed SARS-CoV-2 infection or an uninfected control (not recorded which).

CDR3 nucleotides: TGTGCCAGCACCCTTCTACAGAATAGCTATGGCTACACCTTC. Protein: CASTLLQNSYGYTF. The genes are TRBV6-6 and TRBJ1-2; D unresolved. Looked up from germline, CDR1 is MNHNY and CDR2 is SVGAGI (reference sequence). The CDR3 has 14 amino acids. The germline V and J ends were trimmed by 7 bases and 4 bases, with 16 bases remaining between them.

The rearrangement joins TRBV29-1 to TRBJ2-1, with TRBD2 matching over 13 bases. With V trimmed by 7 bases and J by 6 bases, 9 bases remained unmatched. The CDR3 consists of 15 residues. Germline V gene data show CDR1 as SQVTM and CDR2 as ANQGSEA. DNA of the CDR3: TGCAGCGGACGGAAGGGACTAGCGGGGTTCAATGAGCAGTTCTTC. This gives the protein CSGRKGLAGFNEQFF.

This clonotype has just a few counts. The V call is TRBV16, the J call TRBJ1-6; TRBD1 matches 9 bases. The CDR3 sequence is 15 residues long. V dropped 4 bases and J dropped 5; count of bases not matched to a gene: 3. The germline CDR1 and CDR2 sequences are KGHSY and FQNENV. The CDR3 bases are TGTGCCAGCAGCCGTAGGGACAGGGATAATTCACCCCTCCACTTT. Amino acids: CASSRRDRDNSPLHF.

This clonotype has a count of ten or more. This rearrangement joins TRBV5-4 to TRBJ2-5; 7 nucleotides match TRBD2. From germline, CDR1 is SGHNT and CDR2 YYREEE (reference sequence). V lost 0 bases and J lost 5; bases outside the gene matches: 7. The CDR3 runs to 15 residues. CDR3: CASSLVPSGRETQYF. The CDR3 coding sequence is TGTGCCAGCAGCTTGGTGCCTAGCGGTCGGGAGACCCAGTACTTC.

The DNA for the CDR3 is TGTGCCAGCAGCTCATACCGGGACGGGCCCTATGGCTACACCTTC. Its translation is CASSSYRDGPYGYTF. The V gene is TRBV7-2, the J gene TRBJ1-2; maybe TRBD1 (5 bases). Germline V gives CDR1 SGHTA, CDR2 FQGNSA. The ends were cut back, 4 bases at V and 4 bases at J, with 16 bases in the middle. The CDR3 is 15 amino acids.

In this sample, this clonotype turned up a few times. The chain has TRBV10-2 and TRBJ1-4; no clear D. V was clipped by 7 bases and J by 0 bases, with 12 bases between them. The CDR3 runs 15 residues. Germline lookup yields CDR1 WSHSY and CDR2 SAAADI. CDR3 region: CASTPRGPTNEKLFF. The CDR3 coding sequence is TGCGCCAGCACTCCCCGCGGGCCAACTAATGAAAAACTGTTTTTT.